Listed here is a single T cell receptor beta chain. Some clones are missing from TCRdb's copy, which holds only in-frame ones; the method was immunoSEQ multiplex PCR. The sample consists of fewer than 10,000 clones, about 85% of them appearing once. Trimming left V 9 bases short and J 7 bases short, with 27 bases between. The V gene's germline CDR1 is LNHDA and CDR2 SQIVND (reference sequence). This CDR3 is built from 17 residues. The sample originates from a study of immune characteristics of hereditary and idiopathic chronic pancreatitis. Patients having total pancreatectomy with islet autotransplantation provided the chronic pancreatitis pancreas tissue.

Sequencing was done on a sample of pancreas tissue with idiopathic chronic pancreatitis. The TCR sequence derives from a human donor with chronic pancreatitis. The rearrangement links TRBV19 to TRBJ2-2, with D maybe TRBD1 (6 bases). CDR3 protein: CASSTLWGRGSGGELFF. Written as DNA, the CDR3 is TGTGCCAGCTCCACTTTGTGGGGCAGGGGAAGTGGCGGGGAGCTGTTTTTT.